This T cell receptor beta chain was documented in a study of human thymus T cells. Notes on the study in general: Use of V and J genes seemed skewed within the thymic and blood repertoires.

Generated by immunoSEQ multiplex PCR, the TCRdb table keeps only in-frame clones and is missing some. Here the sample spans tens of thousands of clones, roughly 96% being singletons. Germline trimming cut 3 bases from V and 2 bases from J; bases unmatched to any gene: 6. The CDR3 runs to 16 residues. Germline CDR1 and CDR2: MNHEY and SMNVEV (reference sequence). In corrective heart surgery, resections were taken, and these provided the thymus tissue. Having corrective surgery for congenital heart defects, healthy Finnish infants were the ones who donated. For this clone: The target antigen is unknown.

The clonotype originates from a boy younger than two with a congenital heart defect but otherwise immunologically healthy. V and J are TRBV27 and TRBJ2-2; 7 nucleotides match TRBD2. Sequenced: thymus tissue. The CDR3: CASSFPGLVNTGELFF. DNA of the CDR3: TGTGCCAGCAGTTTCCCTGGACTAGTAAACACCGGGGAGCTGTTTTTT.